One and the same sample provided the 6 T cell receptor beta chains below, sequenced in a study of blood T cell repertoires in COVID-19. Sequencing used immunoSEQ multiplex PCR; TCRdb keeps in-frame clones, though not all of them. The sample yields 95,000 to 150,000 clones, roughly 92% seen once. The sequenced material came from peripheral blood. All receptors come from a man in his forties or fifties with COVID-19, enrolled during active disease.

The rearrangement links TRBV6-6 to TRBJ1-1; 9 bases agree with TRBD1. The CDR3 extends over 16 amino acids. Trimming cost V 5 bases and J 4 bases; bases outside gene matches: 11. The germline V gene encodes CDR1 MNHNY and CDR2 SVGAGI (reference sequence). The CDR3 nucleotides are TGTGCCAGCAGTGGGAGGAACAGGGGGCGTAGCACTGAAGCTTTCTTT. Amino acid sequence: CASSGRNRGRSTEAFF.

The gene calls are TRBV5-6 and TRBJ1-1, with D tentatively TRBD1 (5 bases). The germline gives CDR1 SGHDT, CDR2 YYEEEE. There are 19 residues in the CDR3. Trimming stripped 0 bases from V and 2 bases from J, with 23 bases between. As DNA, the CDR3 is TGTGCCAGCAGCTTGGCGGTTGGCTCCACAGGACGCGATAACACTGAAGCTTTCTTT. Its protein is CASSLAVGSTGRDNTEAFF.

The CDR3 DNA is TGTGCCAGTAGGGACGGAACAGGGGTCGAGCAGTTCTTC. It codes for CASRDGTGVEQFF. V and J are TRBV19 and TRBJ2-1; TRBD1 aligns across 7 bases. Germline CDR1 is LNHDA and CDR2 is SQIVND (reference sequence). This CDR3 has 13 amino acids. Unmatched junction bases numbered 9, after V lost 6 bases and J lost 10 bases.

The gene calls are TRBV10-1 and TRBJ2-2; 10 bases match TRBD1. The CDR3 has 17 residues. The germline V gene encodes CDR1 WNHNN and CDR2 SYGVQD (reference sequence). J lost 3 bases, V lost 1 base, and 5 bases had no gene match. CDR3: CASSEWGQGLYTGELFF. The CDR3 DNA reads as TGCGCCAGCAGTGAGTGGGGACAGGGGCTGTACACCGGGGAGCTGTTTTTT.

The chain uses TRBV7-9 and TRBJ1-2; TRBD1 matches 9 bases. The CDR3 length is 15 residues. The germline V gene has CDR1 SEHNR and CDR2 FQNEAQ (reference sequence). With V trimmed by 5 bases and J by 7 bases, 11 bases remained unmatched. Here the CDR3 DNA reads TGTGCCAGCAGCCGGATGGGACAGGGAGGATCTGGCTACACCTTC. It codes for CASSRMGQGGSGYTF.

This clone was picked up a small number of times. The J gene is TRBJ2-7, the V gene TRBV5-4; D remains unclear. The CDR3 runs to 14 residues. V lost 3 bases and J 4 bases, leaving 14 bases between the germline ends. Germline loops: CDR1 SGHNT, CDR2 YYREEE (reference sequence). This CDR3 is CASSSVGSFYEQYF. The CDR3 coding sequence is TGTGCCAGCAGCTCGGTTGGTAGCTTTTACGAGCAGTACTTC.